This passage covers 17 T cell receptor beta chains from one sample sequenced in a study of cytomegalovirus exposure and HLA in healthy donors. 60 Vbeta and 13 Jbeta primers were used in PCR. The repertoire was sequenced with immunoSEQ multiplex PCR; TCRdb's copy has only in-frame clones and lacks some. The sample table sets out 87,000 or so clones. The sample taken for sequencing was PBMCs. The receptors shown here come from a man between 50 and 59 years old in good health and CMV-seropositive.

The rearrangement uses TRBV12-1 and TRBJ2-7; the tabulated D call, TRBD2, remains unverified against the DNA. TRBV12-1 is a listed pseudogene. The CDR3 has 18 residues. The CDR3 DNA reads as TGTGCCAGCAGCTCCGGTCTAGCGGGACCAGTGGGGACCTACGAGCAGTACTTC. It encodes CASSSGLAGPVGTYEQYF.

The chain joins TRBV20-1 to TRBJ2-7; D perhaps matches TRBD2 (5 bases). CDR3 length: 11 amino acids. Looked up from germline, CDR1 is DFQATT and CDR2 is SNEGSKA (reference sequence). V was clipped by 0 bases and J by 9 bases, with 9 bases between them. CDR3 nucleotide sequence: TGCAGTGCTAGAGATTCCCGGGGGCAGTACTTC. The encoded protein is CSARDSRGQYF.

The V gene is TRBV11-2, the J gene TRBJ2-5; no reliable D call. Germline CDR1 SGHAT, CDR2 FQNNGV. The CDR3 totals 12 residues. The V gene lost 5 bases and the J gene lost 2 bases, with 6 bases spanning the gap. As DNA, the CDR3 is TGTGCCAGCAGCCCACAGCAAGAGACCCAGTACTTC. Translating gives CASSPQQETQYF.

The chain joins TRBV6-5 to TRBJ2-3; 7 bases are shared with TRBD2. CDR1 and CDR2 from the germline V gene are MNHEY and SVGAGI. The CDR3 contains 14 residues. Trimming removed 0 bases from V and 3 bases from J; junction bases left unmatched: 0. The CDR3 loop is CASSYSGGTDTQYF. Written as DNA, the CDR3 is TGTGCCAGCAGTTACTCCGGGGGGACAGATACGCAGTATTTT.

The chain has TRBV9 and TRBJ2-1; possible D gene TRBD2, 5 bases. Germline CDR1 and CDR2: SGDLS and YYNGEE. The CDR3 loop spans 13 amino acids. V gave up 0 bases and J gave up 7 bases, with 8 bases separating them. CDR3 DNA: TGTGCCAGCAGCGTAGCTGGGGAGAATGAGCAGTTCTTC. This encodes CASSVAGENEQFF.

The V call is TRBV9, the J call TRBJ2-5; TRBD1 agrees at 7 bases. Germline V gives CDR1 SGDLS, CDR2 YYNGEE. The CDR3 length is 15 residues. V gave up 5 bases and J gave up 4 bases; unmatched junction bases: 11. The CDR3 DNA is TGTGCCAGCAGTGCCAGACAGGGACATAGAGAGACCCAGTACTTC. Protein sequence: CASSARQGHRETQYF.

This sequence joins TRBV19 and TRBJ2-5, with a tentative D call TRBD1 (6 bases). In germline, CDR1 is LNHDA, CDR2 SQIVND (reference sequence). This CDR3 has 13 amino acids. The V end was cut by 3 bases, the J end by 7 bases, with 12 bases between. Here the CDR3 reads CASSIEARGTQYF. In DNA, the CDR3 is TGTGCCAGTAGTATCGAAGCCAGGGGGACCCAGTACTTC. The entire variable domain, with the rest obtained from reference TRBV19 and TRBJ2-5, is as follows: DGGITQSPKYLFRKEGQNVTLSCEQNLNHDAMYWYRQDPGQGLRLIYYSQIVNDFQKGDIAEGYSVSREKKESFPLTVTSAQKNPTAFYLCASSIEARGTQYFGPGTRLLVL.

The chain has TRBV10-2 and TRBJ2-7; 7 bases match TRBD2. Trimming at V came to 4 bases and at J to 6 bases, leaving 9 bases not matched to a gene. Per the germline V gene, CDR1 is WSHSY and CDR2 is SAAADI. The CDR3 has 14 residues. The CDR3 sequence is CASSASSGILEQYV. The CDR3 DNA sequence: TGCGCCAGCAGTGCATCCAGCGGGATACTCGAGCAGTACGTC.

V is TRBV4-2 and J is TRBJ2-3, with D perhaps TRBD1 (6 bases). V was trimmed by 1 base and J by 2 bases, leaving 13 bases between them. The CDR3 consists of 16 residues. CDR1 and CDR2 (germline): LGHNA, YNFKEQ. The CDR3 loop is CASSQGATGYTDTQYF. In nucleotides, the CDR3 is TGTGCCAGCAGCCAAGGGGCGACAGGCTACACAGATACGCAGTATTTT.

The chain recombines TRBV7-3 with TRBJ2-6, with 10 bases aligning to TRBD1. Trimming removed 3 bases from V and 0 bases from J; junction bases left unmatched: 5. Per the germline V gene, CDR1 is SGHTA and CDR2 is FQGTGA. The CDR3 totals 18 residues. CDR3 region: CASSFRGDRGSGANVLTF. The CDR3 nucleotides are TGTGCCAGCAGCTTTCGAGGGGACAGGGGCTCTGGGGCCAACGTCCTGACTTTC.

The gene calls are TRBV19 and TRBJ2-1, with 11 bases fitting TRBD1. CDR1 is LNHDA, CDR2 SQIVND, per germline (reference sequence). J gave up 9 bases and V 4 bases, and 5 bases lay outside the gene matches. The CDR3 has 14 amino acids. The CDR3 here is CASSRGQGDGEQFF. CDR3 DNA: TGTGCCAGTAGTAGGGGACAGGGGGATGGTGAGCAGTTCTTC. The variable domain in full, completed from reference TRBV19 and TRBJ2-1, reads DGGITQSPKYLFRKEGQNVTLSCEQNLNHDAMYWYRQDPGQGLRLIYYSQIVNDFQKGDIAEGYSVSREKKESFPLTVTSAQKNPTAFYLCASSRGQGDGEQFFGPGTRLTVL.

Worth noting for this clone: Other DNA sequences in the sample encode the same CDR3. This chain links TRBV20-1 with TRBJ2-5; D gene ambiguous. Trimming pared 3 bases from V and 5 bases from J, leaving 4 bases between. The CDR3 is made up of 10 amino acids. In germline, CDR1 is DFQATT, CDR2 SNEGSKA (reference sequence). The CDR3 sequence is CSASGETQYF. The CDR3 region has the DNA TGCAGTGCTAGCGGGGAGACCCAGTACTTC.

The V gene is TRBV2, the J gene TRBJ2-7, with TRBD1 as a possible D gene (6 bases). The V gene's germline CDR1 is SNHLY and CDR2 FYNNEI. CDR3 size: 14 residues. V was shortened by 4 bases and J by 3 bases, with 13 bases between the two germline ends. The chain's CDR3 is CASSVQGIRYEQYV. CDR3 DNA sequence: TGTGCCAGCAGTGTCCAGGGGATCCGCTACGAGCAGTACGTC.

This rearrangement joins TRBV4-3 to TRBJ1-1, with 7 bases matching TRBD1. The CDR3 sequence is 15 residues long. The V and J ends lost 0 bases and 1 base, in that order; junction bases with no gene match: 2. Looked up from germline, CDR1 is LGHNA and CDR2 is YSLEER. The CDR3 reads CASSQEGQPNTEAFF. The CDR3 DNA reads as TGCGCCAGCAGCCAAGAGGGACAGCCGAACACTGAAGCTTTCTTT.

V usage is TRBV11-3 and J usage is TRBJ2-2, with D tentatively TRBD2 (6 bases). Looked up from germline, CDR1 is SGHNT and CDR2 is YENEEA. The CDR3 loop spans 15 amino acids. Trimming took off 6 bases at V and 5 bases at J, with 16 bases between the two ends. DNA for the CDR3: TGTGCCAGCAGTCCCCGCGGGACGGCGACCGGGGAGCTGTTTTTT. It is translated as CASSPRGTATGELFF.

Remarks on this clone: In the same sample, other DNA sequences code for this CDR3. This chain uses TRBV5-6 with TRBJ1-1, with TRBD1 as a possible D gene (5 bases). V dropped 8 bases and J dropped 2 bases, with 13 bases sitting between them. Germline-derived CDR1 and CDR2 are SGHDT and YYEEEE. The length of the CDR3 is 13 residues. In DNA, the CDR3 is TGTGCCAGTTCCCGACAGTTAAACACTGAAGCTTTCTTT. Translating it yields CASSRQLNTEAFF. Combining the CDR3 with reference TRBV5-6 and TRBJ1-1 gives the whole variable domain DAGVTQSPTHLIKTRGQQVTLRCSPKSGHDTVSWYQQALGQGPQFIFQYYEEEERQRGNFPDRFSGHQFPNYSSELNVNALLLGDSALYLCASSRQLNTEAFFGQGTRLTVV.

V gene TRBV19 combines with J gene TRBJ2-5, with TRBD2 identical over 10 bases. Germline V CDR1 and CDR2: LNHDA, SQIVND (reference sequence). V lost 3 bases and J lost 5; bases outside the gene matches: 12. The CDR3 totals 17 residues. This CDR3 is CASSIGLAGVVAETQYF. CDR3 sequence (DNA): TGTGCCAGTAGTATCGGGCTAGCGGGAGTGGTCGCGGAGACCCAGTACTTC.